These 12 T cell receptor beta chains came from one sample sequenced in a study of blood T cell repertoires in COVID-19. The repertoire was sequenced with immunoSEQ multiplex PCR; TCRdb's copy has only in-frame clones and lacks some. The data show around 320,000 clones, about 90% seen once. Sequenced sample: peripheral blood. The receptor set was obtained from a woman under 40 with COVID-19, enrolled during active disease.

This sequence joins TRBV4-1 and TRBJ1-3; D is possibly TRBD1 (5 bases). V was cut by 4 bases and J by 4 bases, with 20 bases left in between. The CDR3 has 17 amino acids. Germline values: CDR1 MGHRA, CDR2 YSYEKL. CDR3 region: CASSRGSQSNRGNTIYF. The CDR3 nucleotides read TGCGCCAGCAGCCGGGGATCTCAATCAAACAGGGGAAACACCATATATTTT.

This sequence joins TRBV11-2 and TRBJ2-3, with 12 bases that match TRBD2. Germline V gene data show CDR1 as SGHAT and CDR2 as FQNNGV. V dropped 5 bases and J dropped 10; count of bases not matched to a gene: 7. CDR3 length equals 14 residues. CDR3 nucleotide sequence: TGTGCCAGCAGCCTCGGACTAGCGGGGAAGGCGCAGTATTTT. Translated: CASSLGLAGKAQYF.

The CDR3 here is CASSQDPGRTRGQALHF. The CDR3 DNA is TGCGCCAGCAGCCAAGATCCCGGACGGACCCGAGGGCAGGCCCTCCACTTT. The rearrangement uses TRBV4-1 and TRBJ1-6; D is unresolved. The CDR3 spans 17 residues. Germline CDR1 MGHRA, CDR2 YSYEKL. V shed 0 bases and J shed 14 bases, with 23 bases lying between them.

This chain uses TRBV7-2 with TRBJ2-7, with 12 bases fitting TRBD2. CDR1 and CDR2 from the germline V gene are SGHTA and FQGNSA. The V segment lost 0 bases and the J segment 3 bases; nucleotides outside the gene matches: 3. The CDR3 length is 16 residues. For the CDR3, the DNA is TGTGCCAGCAGCTTAGCCCGACTAGCGGGGGACTACGAGCAGTACTTC. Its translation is CASSLARLAGDYEQYF. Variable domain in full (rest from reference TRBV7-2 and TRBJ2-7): GAGVSQSPSNKVTEKGKDVELRCDPISGHTALYWYRQSLGQGLEFLIYFQGNSAPDKSGLPSDRFSAERTGGSVSTLTIQRTQQEDSAVYLCASSLARLAGDYEQYFGPGTRLTVT.

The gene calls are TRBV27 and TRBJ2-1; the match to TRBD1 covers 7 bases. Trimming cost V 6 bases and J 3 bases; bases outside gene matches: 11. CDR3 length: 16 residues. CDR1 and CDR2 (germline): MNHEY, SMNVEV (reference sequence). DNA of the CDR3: TGTGCCAGCAGCCCTATAGAAGACAGGGTCTACAATGAGCAGTTCTTC. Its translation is CASSPIEDRVYNEQFF.

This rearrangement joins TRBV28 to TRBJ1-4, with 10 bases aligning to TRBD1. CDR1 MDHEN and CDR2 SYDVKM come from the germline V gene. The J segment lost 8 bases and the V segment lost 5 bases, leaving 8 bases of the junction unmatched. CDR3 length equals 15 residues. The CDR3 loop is CASSRQGARVEKLFF. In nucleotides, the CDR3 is TGTGCCAGCAGTAGACAGGGGGCGCGGGTGGAAAAACTGTTTTTT.

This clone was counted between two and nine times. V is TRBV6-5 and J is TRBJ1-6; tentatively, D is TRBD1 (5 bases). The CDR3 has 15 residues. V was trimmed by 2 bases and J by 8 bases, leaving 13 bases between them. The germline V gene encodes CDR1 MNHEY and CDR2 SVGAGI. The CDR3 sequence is CASSYGAVQDSPLHF. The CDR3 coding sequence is TGTGCCAGCAGTTACGGGGCCGTCCAGGATTCACCCCTCCACTTT.

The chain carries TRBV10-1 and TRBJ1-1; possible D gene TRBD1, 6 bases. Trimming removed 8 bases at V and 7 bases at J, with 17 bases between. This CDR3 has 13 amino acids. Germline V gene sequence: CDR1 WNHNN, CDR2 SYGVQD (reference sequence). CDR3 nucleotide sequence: TGCGCCAGCGCAAAAACCGGGACACGTGAAGCTTTCTTT. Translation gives CASAKTGTREAFF.

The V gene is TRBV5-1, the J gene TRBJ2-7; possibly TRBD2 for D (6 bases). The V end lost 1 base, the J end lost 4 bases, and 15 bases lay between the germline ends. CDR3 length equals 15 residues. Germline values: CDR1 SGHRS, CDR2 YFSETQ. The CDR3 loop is CASSLPLEGQYEQYF. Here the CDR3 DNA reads TGCGCCAGCAGCTTGCCCCTGGAGGGTCAGTACGAGCAGTACTTC.

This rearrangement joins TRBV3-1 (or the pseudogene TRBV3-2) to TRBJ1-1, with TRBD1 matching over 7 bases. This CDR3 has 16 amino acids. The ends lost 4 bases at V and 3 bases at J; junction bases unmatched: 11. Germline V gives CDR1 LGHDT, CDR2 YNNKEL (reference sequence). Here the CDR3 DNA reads TGTGCCAGCAGCCCCGTTAAGGGGGCTCCTCACACTGAAGCTTTCTTT. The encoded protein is CASSPVKGAPHTEAFF.

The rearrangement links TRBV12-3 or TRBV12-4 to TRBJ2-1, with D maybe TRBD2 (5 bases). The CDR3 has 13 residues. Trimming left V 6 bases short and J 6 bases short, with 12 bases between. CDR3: CASRLGLINEQFF. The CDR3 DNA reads TGTGCCAGCAGACTCGGACTGATCAATGAGCAGTTCTTC.

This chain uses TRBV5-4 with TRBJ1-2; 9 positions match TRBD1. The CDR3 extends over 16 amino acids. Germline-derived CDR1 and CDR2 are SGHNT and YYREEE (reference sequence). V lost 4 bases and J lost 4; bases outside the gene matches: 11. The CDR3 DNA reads TGTGCCAGCAGCGGGACAGGGAGACTTTCTGGCTATGGCTACACCTTC. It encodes CASSGTGRLSGYGYTF.